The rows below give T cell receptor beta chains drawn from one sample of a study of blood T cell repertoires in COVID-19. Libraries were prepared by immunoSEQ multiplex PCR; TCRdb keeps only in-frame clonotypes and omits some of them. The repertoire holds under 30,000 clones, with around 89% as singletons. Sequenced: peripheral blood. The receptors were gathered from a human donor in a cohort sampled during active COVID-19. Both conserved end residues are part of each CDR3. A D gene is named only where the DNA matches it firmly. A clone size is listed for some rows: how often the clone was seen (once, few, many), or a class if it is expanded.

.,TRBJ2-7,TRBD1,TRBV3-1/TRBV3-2,TGTGCCAGCAGCCAAGGGACAGGGGTCTACGAGCAGTACTTC,CASSQGTGVYEQYF
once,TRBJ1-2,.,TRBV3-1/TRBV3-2,TGTGCCAGCAGCAACTACAGGCTGGACTATGGCTACACCTTC,CASSNYRLDYGYTF
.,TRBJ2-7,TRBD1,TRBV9,TGTGCCAGCAGCCCTCTGGCCGGGACAGGGGGGATTGGCTACGAGCAGTACTTC,CASSPLAGTGGIGYEQYF
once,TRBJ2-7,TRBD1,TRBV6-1,TGTGCCAGCAGTGAGACAGGGGCCGACCCCTACGAGCAGTACTTC,CASSETGADPYEQYF
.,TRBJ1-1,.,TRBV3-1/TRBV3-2,TGTGCCAGCAGCCCTGTCCCGACGGGCACTGAAGCTTTCTTT,CASSPVPTGTEAFF
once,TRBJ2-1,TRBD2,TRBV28,TGTGCCAGCAGTGGAGCGGGGGGAAGACTCTATGAGCAGTTCTTC,CASSGAGGRLYEQFF
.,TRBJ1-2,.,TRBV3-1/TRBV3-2,TGTGCCAGCAGCCCGGAACAGGGCGAAGGCTACACCTTC,CASSPEQGEGYTF
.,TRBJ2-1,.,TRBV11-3,TGTGCCAGCAGCGGGGGGGCCAACAATGAGCAGTTCTTC,CASSGGANNEQFF
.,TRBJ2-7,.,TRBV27,TGTGCCAGCCGCAGTTTAGCCGCCTACGAGCAGTACTTC,CASRSLAAYEQYF
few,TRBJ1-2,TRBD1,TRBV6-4,TGTGCCAGCAGCCTCACAGGGGAAGTAGGCTACACCTTC,CASSLTGEVGYTF
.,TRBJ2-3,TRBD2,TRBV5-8,TGTGCCAGCAGTGATGGACTAGATCGGACAGATACGCAGTATTTT,CASSDGLDRTDTQYF
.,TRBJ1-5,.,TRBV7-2,TGTGCCAGCAGCGCCTACAATCAGCCCCAGCATTTT,CASSAYNQPQHF
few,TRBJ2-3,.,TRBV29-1,TGCAGCGTTCCGGGGTCGAGCACAGATACGCAGTATTTT,CSVPGSSTDTQYF
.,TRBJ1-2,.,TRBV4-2,TGTGCCAGCAGCCAAGGCCAGGGTGATGGCTACACCTTC,CASSQGQGDGYTF
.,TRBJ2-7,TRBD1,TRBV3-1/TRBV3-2,TGTGCCAGCAGCCAAGAACAGGGGGCTATCAACGAGCAGTACTTC,CASSQEQGAINEQYF
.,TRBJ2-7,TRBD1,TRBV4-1,TGCGCCAGCAGCCAAGACTCAGGGGGCTCCGAGCAGTACTTC,CASSQDSGGSEQYF
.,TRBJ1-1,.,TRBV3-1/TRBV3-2,TGTGCCAGCAGCCGAGGGGGACAGAACACTGAAGCTTTCTTT,CASSRGGQNTEAFF
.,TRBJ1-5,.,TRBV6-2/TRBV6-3,TGTGCCAGCAGCAGAGACAGCGTCAATCAGCCCCAGCATTTT,CASSRDSVNQPQHF
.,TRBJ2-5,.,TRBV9,TGTGCCAGCAGCGGACTCGGCGGAGAGACCCAGTACTTC,CASSGLGGETQYF
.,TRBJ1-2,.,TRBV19,TGTGCCAGTAGTATAGTACAAAACTATGGCTACACCTTC,CASSIVQNYGYTF
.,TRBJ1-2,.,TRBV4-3,TGCGCCAGCAGCCAAGACCAGGTTTCTGATGGCTACACCTTC,CASSQDQVSDGYTF
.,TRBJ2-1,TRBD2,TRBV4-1,TGCGCCAGCAGCCAACTAGCGGGGTACAATGAGCAGTTCTTC,CASSQLAGYNEQFF
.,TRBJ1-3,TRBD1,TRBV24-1,TGTGCCGCTCAGGGGGGATCTGGAAACACCATATATTTT,CAAQGGSGNTIYF
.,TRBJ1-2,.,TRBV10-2,TGCGCCAGCAGTGTGGGGGGACTGTCAAGCGGCTACACCTTC,CASSVGGLSSGYTF
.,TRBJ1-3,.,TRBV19,TGTGCCAGTAGTCAGATCTCTGGAAACACCATATATTTT,CASSQISGNTIYF
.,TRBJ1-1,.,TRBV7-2,TGTGCCAGCAGCCCGGGGGGCCGGAACACTGAAGCTTTCTTT,CASSPGGRNTEAFF
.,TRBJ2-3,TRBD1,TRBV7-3,TGTGCCAGCAGCACTGGGACAGGGGCAGATACGCAGTATTTT,CASSTGTGADTQYF